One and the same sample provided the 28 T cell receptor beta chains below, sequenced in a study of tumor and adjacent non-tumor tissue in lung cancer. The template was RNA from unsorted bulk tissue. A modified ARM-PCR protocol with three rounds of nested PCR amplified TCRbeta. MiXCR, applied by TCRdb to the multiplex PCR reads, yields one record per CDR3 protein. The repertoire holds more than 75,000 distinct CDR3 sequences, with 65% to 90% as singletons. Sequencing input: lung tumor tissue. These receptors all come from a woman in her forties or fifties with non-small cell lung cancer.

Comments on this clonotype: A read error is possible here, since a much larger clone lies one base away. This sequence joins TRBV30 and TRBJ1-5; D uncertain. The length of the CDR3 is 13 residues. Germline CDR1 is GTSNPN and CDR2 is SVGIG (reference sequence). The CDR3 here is CTWSVRGNQPQHF. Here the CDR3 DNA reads TGTACCTGGAGTGTAAGGGGCAATCAGCCCCAGCATTTT.

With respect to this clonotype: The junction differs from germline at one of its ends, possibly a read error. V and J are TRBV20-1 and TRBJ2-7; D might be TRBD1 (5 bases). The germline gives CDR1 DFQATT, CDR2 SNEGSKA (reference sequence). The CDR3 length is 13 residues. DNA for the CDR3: TGCAGTGCTAGAGATCAGGGTGGCGGCAAGCAGTACTTT. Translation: CSARDQGGGKQYF.

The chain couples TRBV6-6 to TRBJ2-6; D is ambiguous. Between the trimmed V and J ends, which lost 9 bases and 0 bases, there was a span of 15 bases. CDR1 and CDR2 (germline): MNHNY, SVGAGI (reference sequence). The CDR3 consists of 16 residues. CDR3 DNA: TGTGCCAGTACCAAGAAGGCGTACTCTGGGGCCAACGTCCTGACTTTC. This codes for CASTKKAYSGANVLTF.

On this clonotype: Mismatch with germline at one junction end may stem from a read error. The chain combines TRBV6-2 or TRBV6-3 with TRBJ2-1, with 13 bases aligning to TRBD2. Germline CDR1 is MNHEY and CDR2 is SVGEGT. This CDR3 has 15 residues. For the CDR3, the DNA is TGTACCAGCAGCTCCGGACTAGCGGGAGTTAGTGAGCAGTTCTTC. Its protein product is CTSSSGLAGVSEQFF.

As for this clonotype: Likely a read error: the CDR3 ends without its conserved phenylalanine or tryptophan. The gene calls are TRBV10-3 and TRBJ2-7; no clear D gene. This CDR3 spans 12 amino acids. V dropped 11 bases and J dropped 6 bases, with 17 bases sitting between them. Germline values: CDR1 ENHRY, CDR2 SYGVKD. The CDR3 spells CAAQANPGEQYL. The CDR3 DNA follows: TGTGCCGCTCAGGCGAATCCGGGCGAGCAGTACTTA.

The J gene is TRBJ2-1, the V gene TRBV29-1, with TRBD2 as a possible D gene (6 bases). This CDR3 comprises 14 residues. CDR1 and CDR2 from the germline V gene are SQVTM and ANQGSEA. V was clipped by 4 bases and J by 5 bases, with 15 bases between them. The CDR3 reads CSVVLEGGDNEQFF. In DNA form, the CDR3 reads TGCAGCGTTGTACTAGAAGGAGGGGACAATGAGCAGTTCTTC.

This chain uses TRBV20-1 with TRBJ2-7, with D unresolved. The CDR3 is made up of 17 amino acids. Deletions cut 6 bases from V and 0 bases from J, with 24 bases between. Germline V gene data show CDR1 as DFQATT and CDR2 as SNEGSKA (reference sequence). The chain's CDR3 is CSAAAHATRRSSYEQYF. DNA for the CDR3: TGCAGTGCAGCAGCCCATGCTACTCGTCGTAGCTCCTACGAGCAGTACTTC.

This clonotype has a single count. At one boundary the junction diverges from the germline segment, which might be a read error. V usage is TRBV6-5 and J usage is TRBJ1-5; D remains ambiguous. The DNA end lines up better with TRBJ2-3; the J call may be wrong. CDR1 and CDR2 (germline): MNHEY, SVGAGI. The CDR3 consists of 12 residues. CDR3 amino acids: CVSNGRNQPQYF. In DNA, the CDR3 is TGTGTCAGCAATGGGCGGAATCAGCCCCAGTATTTT.

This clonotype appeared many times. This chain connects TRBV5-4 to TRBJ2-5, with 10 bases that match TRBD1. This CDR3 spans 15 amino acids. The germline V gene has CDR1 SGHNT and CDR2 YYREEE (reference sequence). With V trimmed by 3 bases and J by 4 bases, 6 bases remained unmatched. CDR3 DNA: TGTGCCAGCAGCTACGGGGACAGGGGATCAGAGACCCAGTACTTC. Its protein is CASSYGDRGSETQYF.

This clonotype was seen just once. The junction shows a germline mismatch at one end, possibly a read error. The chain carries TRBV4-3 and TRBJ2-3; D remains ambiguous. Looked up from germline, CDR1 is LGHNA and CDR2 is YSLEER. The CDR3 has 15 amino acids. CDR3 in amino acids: CASSQDYRGTDTQYF. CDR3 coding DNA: TGCGCCAGCAGCCAAGATTATAGAGGCACAGATACGCAGTATTTC.

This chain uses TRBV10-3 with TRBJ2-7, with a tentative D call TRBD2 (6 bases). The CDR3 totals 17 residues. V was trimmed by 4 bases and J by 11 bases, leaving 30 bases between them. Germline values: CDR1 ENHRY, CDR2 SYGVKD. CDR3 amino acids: CAISAKTGRDLFYGKYF. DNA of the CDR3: TGTGCCATCAGTGCTAAAACGGGACGGGACTTGTTCTACGGGAAGTACTTC.

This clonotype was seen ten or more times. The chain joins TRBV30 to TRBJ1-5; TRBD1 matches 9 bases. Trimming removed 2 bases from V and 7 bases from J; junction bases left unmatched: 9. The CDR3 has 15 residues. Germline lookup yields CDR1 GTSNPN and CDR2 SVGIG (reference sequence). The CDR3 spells CAWSFTGTGNQPQHF. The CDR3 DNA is TGTGCCTGGAGTTTCACCGGGACAGGGAACCAGCCCCAGCATTTT.

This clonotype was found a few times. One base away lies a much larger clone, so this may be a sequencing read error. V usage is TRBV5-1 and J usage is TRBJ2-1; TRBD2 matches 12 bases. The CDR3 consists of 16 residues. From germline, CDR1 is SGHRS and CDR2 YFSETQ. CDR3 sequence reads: CASNLATSGSPNEQFF. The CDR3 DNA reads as TGCGCCAGCAACTTGGCGACTAGCGGGAGCCCCAATGAGCAGTTCTTC.

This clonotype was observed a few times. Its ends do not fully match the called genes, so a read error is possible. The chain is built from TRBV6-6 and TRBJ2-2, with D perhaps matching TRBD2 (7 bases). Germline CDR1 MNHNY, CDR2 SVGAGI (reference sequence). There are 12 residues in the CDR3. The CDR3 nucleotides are TGTGCCAGCACTGCGGGAGCCGGGGGGCTGTTCTTT. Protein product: CASTAGAGGLFF.

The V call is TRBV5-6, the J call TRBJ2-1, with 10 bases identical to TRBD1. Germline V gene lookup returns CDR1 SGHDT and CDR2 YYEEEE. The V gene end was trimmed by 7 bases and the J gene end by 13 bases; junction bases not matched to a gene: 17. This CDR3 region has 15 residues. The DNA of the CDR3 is TGTGCCAGCGGCCACCAGGACAGGGGGTATCTGGCTCAGTTCTTC. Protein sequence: CASGHQDRGYLAQFF.

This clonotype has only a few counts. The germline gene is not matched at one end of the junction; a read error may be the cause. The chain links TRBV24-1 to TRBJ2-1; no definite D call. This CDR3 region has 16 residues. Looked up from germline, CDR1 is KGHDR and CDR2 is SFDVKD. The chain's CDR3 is CATSKTSSRPYNEQLF. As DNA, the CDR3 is TGTGCCACCAGTAAGACCAGCAGCAGACCCTACAACGAGCAGCTCTTC.

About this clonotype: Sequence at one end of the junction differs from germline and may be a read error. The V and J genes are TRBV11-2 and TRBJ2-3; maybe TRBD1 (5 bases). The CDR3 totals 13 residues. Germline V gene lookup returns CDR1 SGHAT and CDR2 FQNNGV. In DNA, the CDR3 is TGTGCCACCAGCTTACGTGGGGCAGATACGCGGTATTTT. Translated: CATSLRGADTRYF.

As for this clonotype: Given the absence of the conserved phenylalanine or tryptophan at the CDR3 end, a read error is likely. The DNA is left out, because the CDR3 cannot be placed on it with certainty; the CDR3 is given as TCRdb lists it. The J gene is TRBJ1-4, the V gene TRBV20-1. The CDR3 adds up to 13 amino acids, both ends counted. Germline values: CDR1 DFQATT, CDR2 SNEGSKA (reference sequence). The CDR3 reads CSGSVGHGEKLFI.

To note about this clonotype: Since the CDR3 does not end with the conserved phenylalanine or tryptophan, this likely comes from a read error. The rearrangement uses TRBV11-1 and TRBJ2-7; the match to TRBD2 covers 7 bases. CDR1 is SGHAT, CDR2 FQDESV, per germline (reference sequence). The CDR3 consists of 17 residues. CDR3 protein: CVSSLYVQRENSYEQYL. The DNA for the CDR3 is TGTGTCAGCAGCCTATATGTTCAGCGGGAAAACTCCTACGAGCAGTACCTC.

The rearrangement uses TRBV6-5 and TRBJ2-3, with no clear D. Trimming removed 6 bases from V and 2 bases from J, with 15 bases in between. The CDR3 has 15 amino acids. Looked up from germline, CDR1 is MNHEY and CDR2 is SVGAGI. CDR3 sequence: CASSRRGRDTDTQYF. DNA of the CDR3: TGTGCCAGCAGCCGGAGAGGTAGGGACACAGATACGCAGTATTTT.

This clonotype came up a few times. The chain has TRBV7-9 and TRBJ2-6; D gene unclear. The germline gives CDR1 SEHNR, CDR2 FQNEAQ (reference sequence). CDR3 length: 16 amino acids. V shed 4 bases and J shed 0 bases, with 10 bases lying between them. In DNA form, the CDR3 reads TGTGCCAGCAGCTATAAAACACTCTCTGGGGCCAACGTCCTGACTTTC. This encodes CASSYKTLSGANVLTF. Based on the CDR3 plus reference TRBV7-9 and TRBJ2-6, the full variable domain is DTGVSQNPRHKITKRGQNVTFRCDPISEHNRLYWYRQTLGQGPEFLTYFQNEAQLEKSRLLSDRFSAERPKGSFSTLEIQRTEQGDSAMYLCASSYKTLSGANVLTFGAGSRLTVL.

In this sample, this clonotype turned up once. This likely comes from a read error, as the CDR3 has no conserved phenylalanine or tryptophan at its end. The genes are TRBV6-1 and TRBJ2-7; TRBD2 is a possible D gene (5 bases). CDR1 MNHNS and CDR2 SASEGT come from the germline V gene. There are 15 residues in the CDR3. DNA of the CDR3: TGTGCTAGCAGTGAACGGGCGGGTCCCAACTACGAGCAGTACCTC. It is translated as CASSERAGPNYEQYL.

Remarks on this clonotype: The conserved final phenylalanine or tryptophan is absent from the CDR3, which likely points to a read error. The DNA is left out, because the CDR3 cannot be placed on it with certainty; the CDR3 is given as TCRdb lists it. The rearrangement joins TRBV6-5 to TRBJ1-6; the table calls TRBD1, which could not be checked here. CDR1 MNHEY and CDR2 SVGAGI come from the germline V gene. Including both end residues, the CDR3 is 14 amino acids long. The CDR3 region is CASRPQGANSPLYI.

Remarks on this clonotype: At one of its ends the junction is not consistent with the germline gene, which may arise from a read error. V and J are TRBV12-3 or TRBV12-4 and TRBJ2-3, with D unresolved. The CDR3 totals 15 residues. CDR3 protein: CAGSLETLSTDMQYF. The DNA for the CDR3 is TGTGCCGGCAGTCTAGAGACACTAAGCACAGATATGCAGTATTTT.

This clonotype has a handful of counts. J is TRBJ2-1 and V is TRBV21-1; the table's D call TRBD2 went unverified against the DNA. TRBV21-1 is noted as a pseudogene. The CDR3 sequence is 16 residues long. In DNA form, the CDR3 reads TGTGCCAGCAGCAATGGTTTAGCGGGACCCTACAATGAGCAGTTCTTC. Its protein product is CASSNGLAGPYNEQFF.

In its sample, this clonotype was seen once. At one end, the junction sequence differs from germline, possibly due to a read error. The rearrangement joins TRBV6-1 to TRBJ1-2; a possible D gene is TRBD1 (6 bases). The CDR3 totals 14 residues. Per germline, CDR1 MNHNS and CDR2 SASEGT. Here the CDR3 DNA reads TGTGCCACCGGGGGGGGCACATCTAACTTTGGCTACACCTTC. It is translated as CATGGGTSNFGYTF.

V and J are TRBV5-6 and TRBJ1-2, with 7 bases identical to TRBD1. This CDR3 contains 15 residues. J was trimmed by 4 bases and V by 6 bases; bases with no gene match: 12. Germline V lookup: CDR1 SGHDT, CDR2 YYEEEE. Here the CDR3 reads CASNPRDRILYGYTF. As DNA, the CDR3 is TGTGCCAGCAATCCTAGGGACAGAATACTCTATGGCTACACCTTC.

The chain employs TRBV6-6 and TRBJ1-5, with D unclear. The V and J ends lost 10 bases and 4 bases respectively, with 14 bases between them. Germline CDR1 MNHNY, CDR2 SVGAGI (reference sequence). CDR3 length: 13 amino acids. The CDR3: CATRPISNQPQHF. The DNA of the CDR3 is TGTGCCACCCGTCCTATTAGTAATCAGCCCCAGCATTTT.